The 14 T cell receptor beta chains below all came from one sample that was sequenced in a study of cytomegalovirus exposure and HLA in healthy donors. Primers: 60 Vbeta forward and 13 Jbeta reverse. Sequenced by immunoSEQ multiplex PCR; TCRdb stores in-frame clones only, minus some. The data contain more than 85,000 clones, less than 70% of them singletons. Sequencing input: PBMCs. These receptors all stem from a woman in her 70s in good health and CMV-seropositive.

The CDR3 here is CASRTFANTQYF. For the CDR3, the DNA is TGTGCCAGCAGGACTTTCGCGAATACGCAGTATTTT. J is TRBJ2-3 and V is TRBV6-1, with D hard to call. Germline assignment: CDR1 MNHNS and CDR2 SASEGT. Trimming cost V 6 bases and J 7 bases, with 11 bases left between them. The CDR3 is 12 amino acids.

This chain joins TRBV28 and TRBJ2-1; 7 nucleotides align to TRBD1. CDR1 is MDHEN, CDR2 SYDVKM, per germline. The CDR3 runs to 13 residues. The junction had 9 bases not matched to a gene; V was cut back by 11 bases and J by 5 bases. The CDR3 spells CAGRTGANNEQFF. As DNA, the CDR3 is TGTGCCGGAAGGACAGGAGCTAACAATGAGCAGTTCTTC.

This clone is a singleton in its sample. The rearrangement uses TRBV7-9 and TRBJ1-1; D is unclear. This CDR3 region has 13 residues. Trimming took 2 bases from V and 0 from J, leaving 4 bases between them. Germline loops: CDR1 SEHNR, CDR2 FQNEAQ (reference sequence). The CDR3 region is CASSLYLNTEAFF. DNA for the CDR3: TGTGCCAGCAGCTTATACTTGAACACTGAAGCTTTCTTT.

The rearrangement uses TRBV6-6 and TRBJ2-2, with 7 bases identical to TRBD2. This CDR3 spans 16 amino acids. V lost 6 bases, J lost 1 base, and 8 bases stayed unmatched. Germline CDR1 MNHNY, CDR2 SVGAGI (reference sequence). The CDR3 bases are TGTGCCAGCAGCTACAAGAGCGGGGTGAACACCGGGGAGCTGTTTTTT. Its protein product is CASSYKSGVNTGELFF.

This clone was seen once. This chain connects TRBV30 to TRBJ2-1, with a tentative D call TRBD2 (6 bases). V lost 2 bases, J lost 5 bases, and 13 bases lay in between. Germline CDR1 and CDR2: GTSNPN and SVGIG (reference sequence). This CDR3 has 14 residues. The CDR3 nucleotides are TGTGCCTGGAGTCCGTGGGGCGGGAACAATGAGCAGTTCTTC. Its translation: CAWSPWGGNNEQFF.

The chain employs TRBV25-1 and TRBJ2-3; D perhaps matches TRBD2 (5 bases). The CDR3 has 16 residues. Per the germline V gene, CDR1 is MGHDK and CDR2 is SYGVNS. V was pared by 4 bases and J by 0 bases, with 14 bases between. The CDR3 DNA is TGTGCCAGCAGTGCTGGACTCGGGTCTAGCACAGATACGCAGTATTTT. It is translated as CASSAGLGSSTDTQYF.

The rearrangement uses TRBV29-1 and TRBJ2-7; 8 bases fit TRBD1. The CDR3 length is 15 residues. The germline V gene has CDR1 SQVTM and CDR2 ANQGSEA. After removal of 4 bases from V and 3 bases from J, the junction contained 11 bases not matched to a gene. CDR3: CSVATGGILNYEQYF. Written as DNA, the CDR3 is TGCAGCGTTGCAACAGGGGGGATACTAAACTACGAGCAGTACTTC.

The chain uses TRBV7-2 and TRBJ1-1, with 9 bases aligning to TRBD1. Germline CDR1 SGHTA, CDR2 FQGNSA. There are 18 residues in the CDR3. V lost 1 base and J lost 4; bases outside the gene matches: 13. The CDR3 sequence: CASSLGDRVFSYSTEAFF. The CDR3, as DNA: TGTGCCAGCAGCTTAGGGGACAGGGTCTTCTCGTATTCCACTGAAGCTTTCTTT. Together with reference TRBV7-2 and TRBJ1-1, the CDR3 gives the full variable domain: GAGVSQSPSNKVTEKGKDVELRCDPISGHTALYWYRQSLGQGLEFLIYFQGNSAPDKSGLPSDRFSAERTGGSVSTLTIQRTQQEDSAVYLCASSLGDRVFSYSTEAFFGQGTRLTVV.

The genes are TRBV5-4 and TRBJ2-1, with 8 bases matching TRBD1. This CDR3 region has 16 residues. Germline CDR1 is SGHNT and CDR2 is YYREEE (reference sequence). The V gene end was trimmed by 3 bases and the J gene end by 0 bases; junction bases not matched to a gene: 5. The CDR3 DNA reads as TGTGCCAGCAGCTCGAGGACAGGGAGCTCCTACAATGAGCAGTTCTTC. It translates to CASSSRTGSSYNEQFF.

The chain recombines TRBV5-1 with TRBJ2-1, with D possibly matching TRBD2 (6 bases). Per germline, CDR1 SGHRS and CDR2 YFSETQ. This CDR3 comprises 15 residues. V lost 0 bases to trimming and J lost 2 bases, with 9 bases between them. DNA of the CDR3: TGCGCCAGCAGCTTGGATAGCGGAACCTACAATGAGCAGTTCTTC. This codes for CASSLDSGTYNEQFF.

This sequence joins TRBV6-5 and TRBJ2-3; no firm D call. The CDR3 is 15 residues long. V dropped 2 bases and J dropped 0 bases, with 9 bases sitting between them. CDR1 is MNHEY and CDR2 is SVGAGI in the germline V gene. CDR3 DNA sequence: TGTGCCAGCAGTTACGTGGGCCCTAGCACAGATACGCAGTATTTT. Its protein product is CASSYVGPSTDTQYF.

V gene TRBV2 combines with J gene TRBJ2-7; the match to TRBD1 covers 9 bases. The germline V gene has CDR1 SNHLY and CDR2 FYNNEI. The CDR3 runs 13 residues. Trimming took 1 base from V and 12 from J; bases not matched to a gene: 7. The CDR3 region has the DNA TGTGCCAGCAGTGAAGGGGAATTGGGACAGGGGTACTTC. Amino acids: CASSEGELGQGYF.

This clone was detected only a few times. CDR3 coding DNA: TGTGCCAGCAGTCGAGAGGGGGTTAAAGATACGCAGTATTTT. It translates to CASSREGVKDTQYF. V gene TRBV6-6 combines with J gene TRBJ2-3, with a possible D match to TRBD1 (6 bases). Between the trimmed V and J ends, which lost 5 bases and 5 bases, there was a span of 14 bases. The CDR3 length is 14 residues. The germline CDR1 and CDR2 sequences are MNHNY and SVGAGI (reference sequence).

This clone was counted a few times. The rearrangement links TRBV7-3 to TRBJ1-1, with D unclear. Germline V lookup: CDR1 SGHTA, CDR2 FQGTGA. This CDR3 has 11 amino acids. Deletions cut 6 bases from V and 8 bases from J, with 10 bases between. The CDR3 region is CASSNGLEAFF. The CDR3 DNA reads TGTGCCAGCAGTAACGGACTAGAAGCTTTCTTT.